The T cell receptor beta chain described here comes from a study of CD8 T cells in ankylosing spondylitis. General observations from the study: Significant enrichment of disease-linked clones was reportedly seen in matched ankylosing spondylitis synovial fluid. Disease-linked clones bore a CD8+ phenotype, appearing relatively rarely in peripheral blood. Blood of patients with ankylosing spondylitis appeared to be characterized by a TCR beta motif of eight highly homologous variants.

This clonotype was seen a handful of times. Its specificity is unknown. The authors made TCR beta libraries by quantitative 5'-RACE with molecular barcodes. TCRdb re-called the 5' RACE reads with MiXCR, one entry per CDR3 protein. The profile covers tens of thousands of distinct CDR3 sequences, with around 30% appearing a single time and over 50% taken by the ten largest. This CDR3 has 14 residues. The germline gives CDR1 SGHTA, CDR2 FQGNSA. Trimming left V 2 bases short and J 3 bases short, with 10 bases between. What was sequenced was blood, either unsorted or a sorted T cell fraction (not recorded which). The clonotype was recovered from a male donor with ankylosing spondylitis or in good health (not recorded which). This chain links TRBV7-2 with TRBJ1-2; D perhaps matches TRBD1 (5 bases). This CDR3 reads CASSLSTRDYGYTF. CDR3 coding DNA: TGTGCCAGCAGCTTATCAACCAGGGACTATGGCTACACCTTC.